These 25 T cell receptor beta chains were all obtained from the same sample, sequenced in a study of OX40 agonist ivuxolimab in advanced cancers. Sequenced by immunoSEQ multiplex PCR; TCRdb stores in-frame clones only, minus some. The profile shows some 74,000 clones, less than 90% of them singletons. The starting material was CD4+ or CD8+ T cells sorted from blood, obtained in a trial of the OX40 agonist ivuxolimab. The source of these receptors is an adult with an advanced solid tumor such as melanoma, head and neck, liver or kidney cancer.

This clone appeared once. The chain recombines TRBV5-1 with TRBJ1-3; perhaps TRBD1 as D (6 bases). Germline-derived CDR1 and CDR2 are SGHRS and YFSETQ. This CDR3 spans 14 amino acids. The ends were cut back, 5 bases at V and 0 bases at J, with 9 bases in the middle. CDR3 loop: CASSPDSSGNTIYF. In DNA form, the CDR3 reads TGCGCCAGCAGTCCGGACAGCTCTGGAAACACCATATATTTT.

This clone has only one observation. The chain carries TRBV6-1 and TRBJ1-5; a weak D match, TRBD1 (5 bases). Germline V lookup: CDR1 MNHNS, CDR2 SASEGT. The CDR3 loop spans 15 amino acids. V lost 6 bases and J lost 0, with 12 bases in between. As DNA, the CDR3 is TGTGCCAGCAGGAACCAGGGATATAGCAATCAGCCCCAGCATTTT. Amino acids: CASRNQGYSNQPQHF.

This clone was picked up one time. This chain uses TRBV2 with TRBJ1-5; 8 bases are shared with TRBD1. With 1 base clipped from V and 6 bases from J, the junction kept 8 bases outside the gene matches. Germline loops: CDR1 SNHLY, CDR2 FYNNEI. The CDR3 sequence is 16 residues long. The CDR3 protein is CASSEGRAGGTQPQHF. CDR3 nucleotide sequence: TGTGCCAGCAGTGAAGGGCGGGCAGGGGGCACTCAGCCCCAGCATTTT.

The V call is TRBV10-3, the J call TRBJ1-1; 9 bases align to TRBD1. V lost 4 bases to trimming and J lost 0 bases; unmatched junction nucleotides: 12. Per the germline V gene, CDR1 is ENHRY and CDR2 is SYGVKD. The CDR3 is 18 residues long. CDR3 nucleotide sequence: TGTGCCATCAGTGTTAGGGCCGGCGGGACAGGGATGAACACTGAAGCTTTCTTT. Its translation is CAISVRAGGTGMNTEAFF.

This clone was picked up one time. The CDR3 DNA is TGCGCCAGCAGCCAGGCCGGGACTAGCGGGAACAATGAGCAGTTCTTC. It translates to CASSQAGTSGNNEQFF. This rearrangement joins TRBV4-1 to TRBJ2-1, with 13 nucleotides matching TRBD2. The CDR3 spans 16 residues. V dropped 3 bases and J dropped 5; count of bases not matched to a gene: 4. In germline, CDR1 is MGHRA, CDR2 YSYEKL.

Only one count was recorded for this clone. The rearrangement links TRBV5-1 to TRBJ2-7; TRBD1 might be the D (5 bases). Trimming pared 0 bases from V and 2 bases from J, leaving 9 bases between. Germline CDR1 reads SGHRS; CDR2 reads YFSETQ. The CDR3 is 14 residues long. CDR3 coding DNA: TGCGCCAGCAGCTTGGTCAGGGCCCCCTACGAGCAGTACTTC. Translated: CASSLVRAPYEQYF.

The J gene is TRBJ2-2, the V gene TRBV29-1; D unresolved. The germline V gene has CDR1 SQVTM and CDR2 ANQGSEA. The CDR3 consists of 12 residues. Trimming took 3 bases from V and 1 from J, leaving 3 bases between them. This chain's CDR3 is CSVEGNTGELFF. CDR3 in DNA: TGCAGCGTTGAGGGGAACACCGGGGAGCTGTTTTTT.

The chain employs TRBV7-2 and TRBJ2-3; TRBD1 matches 9 bases. Germline CDR1 is SGHTA and CDR2 is FQGNSA. The CDR3 length is 14 residues. V shed 5 bases, J shed 3 bases, and the junction held 3 bases outside the gene matches. CDR3 nucleotides: TGTGCCAGCAGCCAAGGACAGGGGACAGATACGCAGTATTTT. Translating it yields CASSQGQGTDTQYF.

The J gene is TRBJ2-2, the V gene TRBV7-2, with D possibly matching TRBD2 (6 bases). CDR1 and CDR2 (germline): SGHTA, FQGNSA. This CDR3 spans 15 amino acids. V was cut by 5 bases and J by 0 bases, with 10 bases left in between. For the CDR3, the DNA is TGTGCCAGCAGCCGTAGCGGAACGAACACCGGGGAGCTGTTTTTT. Translation: CASSRSGTNTGELFF.

This chain joins TRBV30 and TRBJ1-6, with D unclear. Germline V CDR1 and CDR2: GTSNPN, SVGIG (reference sequence). The germline V and J ends were trimmed by 7 bases and 7 bases, with 20 bases remaining between them. CDR3 length: 15 amino acids. The CDR3 nucleotides are TGTGCCTTAACCCCTCGGCAGGTTGGGAATTCACCCCTCCACTTT. This encodes CALTPRQVGNSPLHF.

This chain connects TRBV6-6 to TRBJ2-5, with a possible D match to TRBD1 (5 bases). The V gene lost 6 bases and the J gene lost 4 bases, with 15 bases spanning the gap. The CDR3 covers 14 residues. Germline assignment: CDR1 MNHNY and CDR2 SVGAGI (reference sequence). The CDR3 spells CASSWTLPGETQYF. Written as DNA, the CDR3 is TGTGCCAGCAGCTGGACACTCCCGGGAGAGACCCAGTACTTC.

The chain has TRBV2 and TRBJ2-1; D gene unclear. This CDR3 comprises 17 residues. Germline V CDR1 and CDR2: SNHLY, FYNNEI. Trimming removed 2 bases at V and 5 bases at J, with 19 bases between. In nucleotides, the CDR3 is TGTGCCAGCAGTGAACTCTCCTGGAAACCGGATAACAATGAGCAGTTCTTC. This codes for CASSELSWKPDNNEQFF.

The rearrangement links TRBV5-6 to TRBJ1-5; TRBD1 matches at 7 bases. CDR1 and CDR2 (germline): SGHDT, YYEEEE. The J segment lost 4 bases and the V segment lost 4 bases, leaving 20 bases of the junction unmatched. This CDR3 spans 19 amino acids. In nucleotides, the CDR3 is TGTGCCAGCAGCCCCGGCGTGAGACAGGGCTACCTAGGAAATCAGCCCCAGCATTTT. Encoded protein: CASSPGVRQGYLGNQPQHF.

The J gene is TRBJ2-5, the V gene TRBV19; D may be TRBD1 or TRBD2 (5 bases each). Germline CDR1 reads LNHDA; CDR2 reads SQIVND (reference sequence). There are 15 residues in the CDR3. V was clipped by 3 bases and J by 6 bases, with 17 bases between them. The CDR3 spells CASSMMRQGEKTQYF. As DNA, the CDR3 is TGTGCCAGTAGTATGATGCGGCAGGGAGAAAAGACCCAGTACTTC.

The V and J genes are TRBV5-1 and TRBJ2-2, with D perhaps TRBD1 or TRBD2 (5 bases each). Trimming left V 0 bases short and J 0 bases short, with 9 bases between. The germline V gene encodes CDR1 SGHRS and CDR2 YFSETQ. The CDR3 consists of 16 residues. In DNA form, the CDR3 reads TGCGCCAGCAGCTTGGTCGGGGACGCGAACACCGGGGAGCTGTTTTTT. This sequence encodes CASSLVGDANTGELFF.

The rearrangement joins TRBV7-2 to TRBJ1-3, with 11 bases that match TRBD1. The CDR3 extends over 15 amino acids. V was clipped by 5 bases and J by 4 bases; unmatched bases: 4. Per the germline V gene, CDR1 is SGHTA and CDR2 is FQGNSA. CDR3 region: CASSLDRGPGNTIYF. The CDR3 bases are TGTGCCAGCAGCCTGGACAGGGGGCCAGGAAACACCATATATTTT.

The V gene is TRBV19, the J gene TRBJ2-1, with 13 positions matching TRBD2. With 4 bases clipped from V and 5 bases from J, the junction kept 17 bases outside the gene matches. The CDR3 consists of 20 residues. Germline values: CDR1 LNHDA, CDR2 SQIVND (reference sequence). The CDR3 coding sequence is TGTGCCAGTAGTAGGTATGGGGCCTCGACTAGCGGGAGGCCCAACAATGAGCAGTTCTTC. Translation gives CASSRYGASTSGRPNNEQFF.

As regards this clone: The sample carries other DNA sequences with the same CDR3. The chain carries TRBV6-5 and TRBJ1-5; no reliable D call. Germline CDR1 is MNHEY and CDR2 is SVGAGI. Deletions cut 6 bases from V and 1 base from J, with 13 bases between. This CDR3 has 15 amino acids. In nucleotides, the CDR3 is TGTGCCAGCAGCTACAGTGGTAGGAGCAATCAGCCCCAGCATTTT. Translating it yields CASSYSGRSNQPQHF.

V and J are TRBV27 and TRBJ1-3; D is unresolved. The V gene's germline CDR1 is MNHEY and CDR2 SMNVEV (reference sequence). This CDR3 contains 13 residues. Trimming shortened V by 4 bases and J by 4 bases, and 8 bases separated the two germline ends. This chain's CDR3 is CASSYLGGNTIYF. The CDR3 bases are TGTGCCAGCAGTTACTTAGGGGGAAACACCATATATTTT.

The chain links TRBV5-8 to TRBJ2-6, with D perhaps given as TRBD1 or TRBD2 (6 bases each). The CDR3 runs to 16 residues. V lost 5 bases and J 4 bases, leaving 16 bases between the germline ends. Germline loops: CDR1 SGHTS, CDR2 YDEGEE. The CDR3 region has the DNA TGTGCCAGCAGATTGTCGGGGGCCAAAGGGGCCAACGTCCTGACTTTC. As protein: CASRLSGAKGANVLTF.

CDR3 in amino acids: CASSQIPGSGRGSTDTQYF. The DNA of the CDR3 is TGCGCCAGCAGCCAGATCCCCGGTAGCGGGAGGGGGAGCACAGATACGCAGTATTTT. The gene calls are TRBV4-1 and TRBJ2-3; 11 bases map to TRBD2. CDR1 is MGHRA and CDR2 is YSYEKL in the germline V gene. The V segment lost 3 bases and the J segment 0 bases; nucleotides outside the gene matches: 11. This CDR3 is built from 19 residues.

The genes are TRBV5-4 and TRBJ2-5; 11 nucleotides match TRBD2. The ends lost 4 bases at V and 5 bases at J; junction bases unmatched: 13. This CDR3 is built from 17 residues. CDR1 SGHNT and CDR2 YYREEE come from the germline V gene (reference sequence). The CDR3 DNA reads as TGTGCCAGCAGCCCCCGGGCGCTAGCGGGGGGCGGGGAGACCCAGTACTTC. It translates to CASSPRALAGGGETQYF.

This clone was seen a few times. J is TRBJ1-5 and V is TRBV6-6; D not certain. Between the trimmed V and J ends, which lost 0 bases and 9 bases, there was a span of 6 bases. The germline gives CDR1 MNHNY, CDR2 SVGAGI (reference sequence). This CDR3 spans 12 amino acids. CDR3 amino acids: CASSYSLGPQHF. CDR3 coding DNA: TGTGCCAGCAGTTACTCGTTGGGGCCCCAGCATTTT.

This clone has more than one count but fewer than ten. The chain combines TRBV7-2 with TRBJ2-1; TRBD2 matches at 11 bases. The CDR3 is 18 amino acids. The J segment lost 6 bases and the V segment lost 5 bases, leaving 15 bases of the junction unmatched. Germline CDR1 and CDR2: SGHTA and FQGNSA. This chain's CDR3 is CASSERASGGRSPNEQFF. Written as DNA, the CDR3 is TGTGCCAGCAGCGAGCGGGCTAGCGGGGGGCGTTCCCCCAATGAGCAGTTCTTC. The full variable domain, completed using reference TRBV7-2 and TRBJ2-1, is GAGVSQSPSNKVTEKGKDVELRCDPISGHTALYWYRQSLGQGLEFLIYFQGNSAPDKSGLPSDRFSAERTGGSVSTLTIQRTQQEDSAVYLCASSERASGGRSPNEQFFGPGTRLTVL.

The rearrangement links TRBV7-9 to TRBJ2-7; 7 nucleotides match TRBD1. CDR3 size: 14 residues. J lost 3 bases, V lost 3 bases, and 5 bases had no gene match. CDR1 and CDR2 from the germline V gene are SEHNR and FQNEAQ (reference sequence). This chain's CDR3 is CASSLTGNYYEQYF. DNA of the CDR3: TGTGCCAGCAGCTTGACAGGGAATTACTACGAGCAGTACTTC.